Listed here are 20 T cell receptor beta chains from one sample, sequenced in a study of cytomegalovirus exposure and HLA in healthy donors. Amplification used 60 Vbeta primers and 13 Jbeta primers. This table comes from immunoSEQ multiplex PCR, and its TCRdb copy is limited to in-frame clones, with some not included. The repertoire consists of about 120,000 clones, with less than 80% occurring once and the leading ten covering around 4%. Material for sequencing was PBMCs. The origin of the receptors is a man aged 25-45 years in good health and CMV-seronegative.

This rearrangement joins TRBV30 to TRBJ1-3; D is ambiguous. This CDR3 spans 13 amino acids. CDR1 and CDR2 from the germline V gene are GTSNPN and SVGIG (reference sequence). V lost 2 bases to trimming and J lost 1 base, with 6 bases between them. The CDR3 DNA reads TGTGCCTGGAGTACATCTTCTGGAAACACCATATATTTT. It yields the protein CAWSTSSGNTIYF. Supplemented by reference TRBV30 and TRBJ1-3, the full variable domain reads SQTIHQWPATLVQPVGSPLSLECTVEGTSNPNLYWYRQAAGRGLQLLFYSVGIGQISSEVPQNLSASRPQDRQFILSSKKLLLSDSGFYLCAWSTSSGNTIYFGEGSWLTVV.

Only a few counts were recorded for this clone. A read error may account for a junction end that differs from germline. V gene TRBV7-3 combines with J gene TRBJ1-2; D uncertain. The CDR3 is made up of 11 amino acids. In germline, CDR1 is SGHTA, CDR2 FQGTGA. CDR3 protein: CASSITRGYTF. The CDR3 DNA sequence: TGTGCCAGCAGCATAACACGGGGCTACACCTTC.

CDR3 protein: CASSQTGSPQPQHF. As DNA, the CDR3 is TGTGCCAGCTCACAGACAGGGAGCCCTCAGCCCCAGCATTTT. This chain uses TRBV18 with TRBJ1-5; 7 bases map to TRBD1. Germline assignment: CDR1 KGHSH and CDR2 LQKENI. The CDR3 extends over 14 amino acids. V shed 4 bases, J shed 6 bases, and the junction held 6 bases outside the gene matches.

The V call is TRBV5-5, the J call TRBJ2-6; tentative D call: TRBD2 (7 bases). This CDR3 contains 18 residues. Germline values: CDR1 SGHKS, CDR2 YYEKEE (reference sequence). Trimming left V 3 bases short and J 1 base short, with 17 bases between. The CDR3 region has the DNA TGTGCCAGCAGCTCCGAGGGGGGGGTGATGTCTGGGGCCAACGTCCTGACTTTC. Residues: CASSSEGGVMSGANVLTF. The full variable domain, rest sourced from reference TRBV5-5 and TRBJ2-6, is DAGVTQSPTHLIKTRGQQVTLRCSPISGHKSVSWYQQVLGQGPQFIFQYYEKEERGRGNFPDRFSARQFPNYSSELNVNALLLGDSALYLCASSSEGGVMSGANVLTFGAGSRLTVL.

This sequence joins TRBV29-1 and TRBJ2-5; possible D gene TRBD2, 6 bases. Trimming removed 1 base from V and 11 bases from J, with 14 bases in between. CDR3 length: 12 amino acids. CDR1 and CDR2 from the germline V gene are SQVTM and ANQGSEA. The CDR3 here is CSVEVGRREQYF. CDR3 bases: TGCAGCGTTGAAGTGGGGCGTCGGGAGCAGTACTTC.

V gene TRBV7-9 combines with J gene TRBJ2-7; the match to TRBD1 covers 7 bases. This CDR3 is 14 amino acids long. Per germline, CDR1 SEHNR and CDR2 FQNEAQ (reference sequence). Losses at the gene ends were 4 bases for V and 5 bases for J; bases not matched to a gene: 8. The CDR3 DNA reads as TGTGCCAGCAGCTATGGACAGGATCTAGACGAGCAGTACTTC. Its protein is CASSYGQDLDEQYF.

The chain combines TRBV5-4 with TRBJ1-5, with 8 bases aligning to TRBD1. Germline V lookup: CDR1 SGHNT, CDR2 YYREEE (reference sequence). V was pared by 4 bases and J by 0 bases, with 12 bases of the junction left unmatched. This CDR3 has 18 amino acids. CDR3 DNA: TGTGCCAGCAGCCCATGGACAGGGAGAGAATATAGCAATCAGCCCCAGCATTTT. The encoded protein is CASSPWTGREYSNQPQHF. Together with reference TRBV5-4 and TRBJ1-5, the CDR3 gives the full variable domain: ETGVTQSPTHLIKTRGQQVTLRCSSQSGHNTVSWYQQALGQGPQFIFQYYREEENGRGNFPPRFSGLQFPNYSSELNVNALELDDSALYLCASSPWTGREYSNQPQHFGDGTRLSIL.

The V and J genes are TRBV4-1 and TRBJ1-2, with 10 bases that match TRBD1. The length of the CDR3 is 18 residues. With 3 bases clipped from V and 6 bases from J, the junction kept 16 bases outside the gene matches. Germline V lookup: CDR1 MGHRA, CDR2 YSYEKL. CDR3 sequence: CASSQRHGQGEFEDGYTF. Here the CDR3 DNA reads TGCGCCAGCAGCCAGCGGCATGGACAGGGGGAATTTGAGGATGGCTACACCTTC.

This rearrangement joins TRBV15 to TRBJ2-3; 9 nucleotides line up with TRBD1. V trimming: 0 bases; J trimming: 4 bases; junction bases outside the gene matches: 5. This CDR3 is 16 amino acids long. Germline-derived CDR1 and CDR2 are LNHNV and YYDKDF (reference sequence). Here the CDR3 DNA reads TGTGCCACCAGCAGAGATTTGGGACAGGGATCAGATACGCAGTATTTT. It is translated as CATSRDLGQGSDTQYF.

DNA of the CDR3: TGCGCCAGCAGCGTGACAGGCGACCACCGGGAGACCCAGTACTTC. Translated: CASSVTGDHRETQYF. The V gene is TRBV5-1, the J gene TRBJ2-5; D is perhaps TRBD1 (6 bases). The germline gives CDR1 SGHRS, CDR2 YFSETQ. V lost 4 bases and J 5 bases, leaving 18 bases between the germline ends. This CDR3 is 15 amino acids long.

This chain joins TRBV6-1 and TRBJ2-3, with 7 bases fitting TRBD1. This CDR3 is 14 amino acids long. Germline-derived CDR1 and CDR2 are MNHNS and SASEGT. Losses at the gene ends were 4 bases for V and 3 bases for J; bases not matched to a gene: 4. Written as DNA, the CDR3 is TGTGCCAGCAGTGGACAGGGAAGGACAGATACGCAGTATTTT. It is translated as CASSGQGRTDTQYF.

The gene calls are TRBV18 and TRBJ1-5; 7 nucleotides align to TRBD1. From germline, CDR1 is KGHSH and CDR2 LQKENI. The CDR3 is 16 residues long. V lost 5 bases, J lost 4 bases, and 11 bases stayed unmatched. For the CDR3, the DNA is TGTGCCAGCTCAGGGGGGCCCGGGACAGATAATCAGCCCCAGCATTTT. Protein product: CASSGGPGTDNQPQHF.

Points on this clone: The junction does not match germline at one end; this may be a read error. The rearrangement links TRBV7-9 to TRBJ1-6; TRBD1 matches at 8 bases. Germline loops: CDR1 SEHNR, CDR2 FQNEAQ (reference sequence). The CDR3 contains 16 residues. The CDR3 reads CSSSSLVGQGTSPLHF. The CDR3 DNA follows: TGTTCCAGCAGCTCCCTTGTTGGACAGGGTACGTCACCCCTCCACTTT.

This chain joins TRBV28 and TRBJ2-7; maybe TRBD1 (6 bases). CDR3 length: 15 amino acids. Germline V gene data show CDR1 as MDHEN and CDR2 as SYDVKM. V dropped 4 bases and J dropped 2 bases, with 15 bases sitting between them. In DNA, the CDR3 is TGTGCCAGCAGTTCCGAAACAGGGAAACCCTACGAGCAGTACTTC. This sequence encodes CASSSETGKPYEQYF. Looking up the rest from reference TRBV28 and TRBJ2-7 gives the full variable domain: DVKVTQSSRYLVKRTGEKVFLECVQDMDHENMFWYRQDPGLGLRLIYFSYDVKMKEKGDIPEGYSVSREKKERFSLILESASTNQTSMYLCASSSETGKPYEQYFGPGTRLTVT.

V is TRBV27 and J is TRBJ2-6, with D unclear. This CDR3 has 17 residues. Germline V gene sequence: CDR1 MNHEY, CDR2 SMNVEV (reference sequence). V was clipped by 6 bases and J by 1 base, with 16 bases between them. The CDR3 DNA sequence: TGTGCCAGCAGCCCCGTCGACTCAGTGTCTGGGGCCAACGTCCTGACTTTC. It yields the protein CASSPVDSVSGANVLTF. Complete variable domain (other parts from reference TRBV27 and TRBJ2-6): EAQVTQNPRYLITVTGKKLTVTCSQNMNHEYMSWYRQDPGLGLRQIYYSMNVEVTDKGDVPEGYKVSRKEKRNFPLILESPSPNQTSLYFCASSPVDSVSGANVLTFGAGSRLTVL.

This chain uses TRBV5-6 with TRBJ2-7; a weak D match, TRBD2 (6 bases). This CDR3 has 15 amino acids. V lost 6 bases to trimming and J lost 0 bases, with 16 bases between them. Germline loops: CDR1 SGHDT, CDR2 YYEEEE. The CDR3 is CASTPGGVYSYEQYF. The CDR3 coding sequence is TGTGCCAGCACCCCAGGCGGGGTATACTCCTACGAGCAGTACTTC.

CDR3 sequence: CASSSMGRTGAKLGYGYTF. The CDR3 nucleotides are TGTGCCAGCAGCTCTATGGGGAGGACAGGGGCAAAACTTGGCTATGGCTACACCTTC. V gene TRBV7-6 combines with J gene TRBJ1-2, with 9 positions matching TRBD1. Losses at the gene ends were 4 bases for V and 4 bases for J; bases not matched to a gene: 19. Germline lookup yields CDR1 SGHVS and CDR2 FNYEAQ. This CDR3 has 19 residues. Combining the CDR3 with reference TRBV7-6 and TRBJ1-2 gives the whole variable domain GAGVSQSPRYKVTKRGQDVALRCDPISGHVSLYWYRQALGQGPEFLTYFNYEAQQDKSGLPNDRFSAERPEGSISTLTIQRTEQRDSAMYRCASSSMGRTGAKLGYGYTFGSGTRLTVV.

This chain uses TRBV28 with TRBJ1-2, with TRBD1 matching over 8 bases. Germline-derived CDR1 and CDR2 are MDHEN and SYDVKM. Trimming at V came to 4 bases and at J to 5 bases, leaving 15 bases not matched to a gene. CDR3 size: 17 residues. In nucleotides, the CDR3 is TGTGCCAGCAGTTCCCGGACAGGGCCAACGGCATCATATGGCTACACCTTC. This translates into CASSSRTGPTASYGYTF.

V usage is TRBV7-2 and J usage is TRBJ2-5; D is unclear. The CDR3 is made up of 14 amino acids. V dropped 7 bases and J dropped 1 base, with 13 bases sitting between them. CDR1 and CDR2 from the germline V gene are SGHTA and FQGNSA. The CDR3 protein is CASMLVTVQETQYF. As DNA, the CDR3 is TGTGCCAGCATGCTCGTTACGGTCCAAGAGACCCAGTACTTC.

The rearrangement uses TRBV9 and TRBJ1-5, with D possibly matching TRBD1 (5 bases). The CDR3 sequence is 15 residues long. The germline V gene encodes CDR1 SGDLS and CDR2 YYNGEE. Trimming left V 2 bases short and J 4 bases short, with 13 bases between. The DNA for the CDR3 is TGTGCCAGCAGCGTGGGGGGGTGGGAAAATCAGCCCCAGCATTTT. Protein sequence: CASSVGGWENQPQHF.